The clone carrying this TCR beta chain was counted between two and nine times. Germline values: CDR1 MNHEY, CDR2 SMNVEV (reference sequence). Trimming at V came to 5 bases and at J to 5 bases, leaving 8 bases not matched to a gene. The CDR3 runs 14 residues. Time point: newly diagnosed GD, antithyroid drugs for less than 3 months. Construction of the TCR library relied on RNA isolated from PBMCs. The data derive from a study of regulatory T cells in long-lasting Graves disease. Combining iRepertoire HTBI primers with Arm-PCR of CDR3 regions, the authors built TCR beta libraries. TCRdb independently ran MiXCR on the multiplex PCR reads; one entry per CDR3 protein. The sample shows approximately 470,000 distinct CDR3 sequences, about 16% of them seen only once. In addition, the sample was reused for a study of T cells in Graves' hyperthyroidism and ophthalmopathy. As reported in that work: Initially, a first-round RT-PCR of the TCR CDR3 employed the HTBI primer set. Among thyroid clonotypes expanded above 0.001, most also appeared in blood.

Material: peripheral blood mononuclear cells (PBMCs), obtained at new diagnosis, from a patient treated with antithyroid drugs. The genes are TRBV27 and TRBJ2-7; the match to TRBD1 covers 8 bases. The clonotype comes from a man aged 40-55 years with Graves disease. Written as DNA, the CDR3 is TGTGCCAGCAGTCCCCGGACAGGGAGAAACGAGCAGTACTTC. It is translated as CASSPRTGRNEQYF.